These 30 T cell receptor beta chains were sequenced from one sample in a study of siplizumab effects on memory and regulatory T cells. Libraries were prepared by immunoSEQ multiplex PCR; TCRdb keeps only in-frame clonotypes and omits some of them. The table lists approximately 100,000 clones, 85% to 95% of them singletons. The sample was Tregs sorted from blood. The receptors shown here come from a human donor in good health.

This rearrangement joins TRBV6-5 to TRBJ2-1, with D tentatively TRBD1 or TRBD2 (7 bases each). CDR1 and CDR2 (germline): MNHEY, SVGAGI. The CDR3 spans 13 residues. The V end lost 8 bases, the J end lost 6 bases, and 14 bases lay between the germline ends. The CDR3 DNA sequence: TGTGCCAGCGCTCCCAGGGGGGGCAATGAGCAGTTCTTC. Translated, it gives CASAPRGGNEQFF.

CDR3 sequence (DNA): TGTGCCAGCAGCTTAGGTCGGGCAGATAATTCACCCCTCCACTTT. This codes for CASSLGRADNSPLHF. V usage is TRBV11-2 and J usage is TRBJ1-6; D remains ambiguous. Germline CDR1 and CDR2: SGHAT and FQNNGV. The CDR3 is 15 amino acids. V was pared by 1 base and J by 5 bases, with 9 bases between.

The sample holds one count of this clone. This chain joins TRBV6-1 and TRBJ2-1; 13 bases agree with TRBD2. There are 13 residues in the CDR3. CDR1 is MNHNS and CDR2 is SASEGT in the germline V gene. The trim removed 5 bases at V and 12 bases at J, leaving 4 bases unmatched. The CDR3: CASSTGLAGAQFF. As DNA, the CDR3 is TGTGCCAGCAGTACCGGACTAGCGGGAGCGCAGTTCTTC.

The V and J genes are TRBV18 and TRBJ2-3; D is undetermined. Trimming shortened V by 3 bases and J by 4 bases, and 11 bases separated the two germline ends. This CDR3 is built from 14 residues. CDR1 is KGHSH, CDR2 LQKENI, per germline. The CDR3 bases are TGTGCCAGCTCACCTCCGTCACCGTCAGATACGCAGTATTTT. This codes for CASSPPSPSDTQYF.

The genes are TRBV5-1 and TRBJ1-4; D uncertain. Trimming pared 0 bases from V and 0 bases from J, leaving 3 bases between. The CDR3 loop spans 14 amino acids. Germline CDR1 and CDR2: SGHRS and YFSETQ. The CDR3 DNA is TGCGCCAGCAGCTTGGATGCAACTAATGAAAAACTGTTTTTT. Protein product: CASSLDATNEKLFF.

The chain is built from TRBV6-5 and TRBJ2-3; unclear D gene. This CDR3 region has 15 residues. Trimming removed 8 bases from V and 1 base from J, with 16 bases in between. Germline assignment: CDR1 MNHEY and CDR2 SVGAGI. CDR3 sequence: CASQKDPFRTDTQYF. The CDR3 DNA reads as TGTGCCAGCCAAAAAGACCCTTTCCGCACAGATACGCAGTATTTT.

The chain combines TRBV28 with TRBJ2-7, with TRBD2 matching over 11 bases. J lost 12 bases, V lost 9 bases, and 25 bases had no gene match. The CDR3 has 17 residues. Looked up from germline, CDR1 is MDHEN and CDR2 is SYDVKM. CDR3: CASKDLPLAGGSTKAYF. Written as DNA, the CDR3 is TGTGCCAGTAAGGACCTACCATTAGCGGGAGGGTCCACCAAAGCGTACTTC.

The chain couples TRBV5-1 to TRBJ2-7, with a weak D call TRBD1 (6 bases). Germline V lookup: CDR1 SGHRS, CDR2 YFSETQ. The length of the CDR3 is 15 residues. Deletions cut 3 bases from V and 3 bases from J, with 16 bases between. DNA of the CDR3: TGCGCCAGCAGCTACTTGAGGGACATGATCTACGAGCAGTACTTC. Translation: CASSYLRDMIYEQYF.

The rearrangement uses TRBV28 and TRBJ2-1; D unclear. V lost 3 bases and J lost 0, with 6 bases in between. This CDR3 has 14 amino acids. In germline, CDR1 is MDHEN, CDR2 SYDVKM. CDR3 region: CASSFSSSYNEQFF. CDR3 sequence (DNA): TGTGCCAGCAGTTTTAGCAGCTCCTACAATGAGCAGTTCTTC. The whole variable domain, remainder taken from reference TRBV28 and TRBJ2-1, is DVKVTQSSRYLVKRTGEKVFLECVQDMDHENMFWYRQDPGLGLRLIYFSYDVKMKEKGDIPEGYSVSREKKERFSLILESASTNQTSMYLCASSFSSSYNEQFFGPGTRLTVL.

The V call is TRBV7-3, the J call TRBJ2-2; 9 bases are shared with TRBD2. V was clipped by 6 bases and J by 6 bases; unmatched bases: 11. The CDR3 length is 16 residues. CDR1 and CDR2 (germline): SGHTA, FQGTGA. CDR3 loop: CASRTNSGRGAGELFF. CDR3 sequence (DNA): TGTGCCAGCAGGACCAATAGCGGGAGAGGCGCCGGGGAGCTGTTTTTT.

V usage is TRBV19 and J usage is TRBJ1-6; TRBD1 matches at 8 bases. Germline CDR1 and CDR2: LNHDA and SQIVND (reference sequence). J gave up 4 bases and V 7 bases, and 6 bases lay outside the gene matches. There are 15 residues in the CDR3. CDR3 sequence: CASTVTGVYNSPLHF. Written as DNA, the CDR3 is TGTGCCAGTACCGTGACAGGGGTGTATAATTCACCCCTCCACTTT.

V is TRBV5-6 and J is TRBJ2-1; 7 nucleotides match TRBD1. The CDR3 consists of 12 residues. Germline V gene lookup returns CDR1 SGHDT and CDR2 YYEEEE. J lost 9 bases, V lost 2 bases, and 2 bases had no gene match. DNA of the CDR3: TGTGCCAGCAGCTTAGGGGGCTTTGAGCAGTTCTTC. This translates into CASSLGGFEQFF.

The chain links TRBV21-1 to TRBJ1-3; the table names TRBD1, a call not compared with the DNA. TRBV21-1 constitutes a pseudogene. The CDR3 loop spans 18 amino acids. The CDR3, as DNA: TGTGCCAGCAGCAAAGATGAGATTCGGCAGGGCACTGGAAACACCATATATTTT. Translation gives CASSKDEIRQGTGNTIYF.

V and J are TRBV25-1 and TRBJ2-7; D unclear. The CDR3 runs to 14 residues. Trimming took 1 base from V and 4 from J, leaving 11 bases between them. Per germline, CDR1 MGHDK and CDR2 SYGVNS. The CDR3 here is CASSESGNRYEQYF. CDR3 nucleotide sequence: TGTGCCAGCAGTGAATCGGGCAACCGATACGAGCAGTACTTC.

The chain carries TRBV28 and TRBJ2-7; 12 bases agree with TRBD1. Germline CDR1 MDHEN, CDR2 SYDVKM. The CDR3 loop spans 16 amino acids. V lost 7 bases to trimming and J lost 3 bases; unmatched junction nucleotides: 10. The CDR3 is CASTTRGTGGNYEQYF. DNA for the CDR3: TGTGCCAGCACCACCCGGGGGACAGGGGGCAACTACGAGCAGTACTTC. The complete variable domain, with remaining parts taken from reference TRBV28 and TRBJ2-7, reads DVKVTQSSRYLVKRTGEKVFLECVQDMDHENMFWYRQDPGLGLRLIYFSYDVKMKEKGDIPEGYSVSREKKERFSLILESASTNQTSMYLCASTTRGTGGNYEQYFGPGTRLTVT.

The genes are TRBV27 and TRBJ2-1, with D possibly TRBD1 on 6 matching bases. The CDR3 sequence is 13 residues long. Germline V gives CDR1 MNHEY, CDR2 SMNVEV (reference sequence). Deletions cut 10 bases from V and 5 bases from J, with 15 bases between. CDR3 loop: CAISRGVDNEQFF. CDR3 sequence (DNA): TGTGCCATCTCCAGGGGAGTAGACAATGAGCAGTTCTTC.

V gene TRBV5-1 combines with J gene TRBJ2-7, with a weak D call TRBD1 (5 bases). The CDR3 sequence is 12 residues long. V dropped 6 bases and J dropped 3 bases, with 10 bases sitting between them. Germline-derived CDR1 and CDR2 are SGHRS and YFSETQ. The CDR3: CASKDTRYEQYF. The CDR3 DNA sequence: TGCGCCAGCAAGGACACCCGCTACGAGCAGTACTTC. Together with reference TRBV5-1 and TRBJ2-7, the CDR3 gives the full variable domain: KAGVTQTPRYLIKTRGQQVTLSCSPISGHRSVSWYQQTPGQGLQFLFEYFSETQRNKGNFPGRFSGRQFSNSRSEMNVSTLELGDSALYLCASKDTRYEQYFGPGTRLTVT.

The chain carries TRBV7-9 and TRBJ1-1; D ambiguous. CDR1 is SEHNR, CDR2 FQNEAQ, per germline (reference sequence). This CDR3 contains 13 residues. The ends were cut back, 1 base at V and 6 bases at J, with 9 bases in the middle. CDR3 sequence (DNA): TGTGCCAGCAGCTTAGACAGCGGAGCTGAAGCTTTCTTT. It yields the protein CASSLDSGAEAFF. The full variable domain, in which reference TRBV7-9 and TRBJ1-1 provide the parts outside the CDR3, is DTGVSQNPRHKITKRGQNVTFRCDPISEHNRLYWYRQTLGQGPEFLTYFQNEAQLEKSRLLSDRFSAERPKGSFSTLEIQRTEQGDSAMYLCASSLDSGAEAFFGQGTRLTVV.

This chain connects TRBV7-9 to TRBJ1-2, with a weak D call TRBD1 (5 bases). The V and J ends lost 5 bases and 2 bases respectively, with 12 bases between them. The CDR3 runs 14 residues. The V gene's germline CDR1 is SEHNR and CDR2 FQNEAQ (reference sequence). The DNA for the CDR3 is TGTGCCAGCAGCAGTCGACAGAGAAACTATGGCTACACCTTC. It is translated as CASSSRQRNYGYTF.

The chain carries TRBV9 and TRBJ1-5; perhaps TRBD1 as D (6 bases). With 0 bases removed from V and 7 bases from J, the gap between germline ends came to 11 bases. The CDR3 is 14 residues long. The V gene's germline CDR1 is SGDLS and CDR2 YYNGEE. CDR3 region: CASSVAGAGQPQHF. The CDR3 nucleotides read TGTGCCAGCAGCGTAGCGGGGGCTGGGCAGCCCCAGCATTTT. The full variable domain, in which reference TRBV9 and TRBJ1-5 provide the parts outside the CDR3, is DSGVTQTPKHLITATGQRVTLRCSPRSGDLSVYWYQQSLDQGLQFLIQYYNGEERAKGNILERFSAQQFPDLHSELNLSSLELGDSALYFCASSVAGAGQPQHFGDGTRLSIL.

The CDR3 DNA follows: TGTGCCAGCAGCCATCGAGGAGGGAAACTGTTTTTT. The encoded protein is CASSHRGGKLFF. This chain connects TRBV11-2 to TRBJ1-4, with unresolved D. Trimming removed 5 bases at V and 11 bases at J, with 12 bases between. From germline, CDR1 is SGHAT and CDR2 FQNNGV. This CDR3 spans 12 amino acids.

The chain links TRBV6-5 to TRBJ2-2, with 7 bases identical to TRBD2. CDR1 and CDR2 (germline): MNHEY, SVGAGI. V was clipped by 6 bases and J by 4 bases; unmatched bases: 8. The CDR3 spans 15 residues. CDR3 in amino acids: CASRRGRAPTGELFF. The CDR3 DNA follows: TGTGCCAGCAGACGGGGGAGGGCCCCCACCGGGGAGCTGTTTTTT.

Here the CDR3 reads CASSVQARHGGDTQYF. The CDR3 nucleotides read TGTGCCAGCAGCGTCCAAGCGAGACATGGGGGAGATACGCAGTATTTT. The chain carries TRBV9 and TRBJ2-3; perhaps D is TRBD1 or TRBD2 (5 bases each). V was shortened by 2 bases and J by 5 bases, with 18 bases between the two germline ends. The CDR3 is 16 residues long. CDR1 and CDR2 from the germline V gene are SGDLS and YYNGEE.

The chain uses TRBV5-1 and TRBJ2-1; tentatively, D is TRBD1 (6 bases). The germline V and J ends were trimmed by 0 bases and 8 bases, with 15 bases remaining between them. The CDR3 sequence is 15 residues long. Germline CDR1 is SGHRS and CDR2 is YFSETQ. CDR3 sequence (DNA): TGCGCCAGCAGCTTGGGGGACACTGTGGGCGATGAGCAGTTCTTC. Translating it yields CASSLGDTVGDEQFF. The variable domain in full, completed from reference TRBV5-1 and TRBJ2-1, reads KAGVTQTPRYLIKTRGQQVTLSCSPISGHRSVSWYQQTPGQGLQFLFEYFSETQRNKGNFPGRFSGRQFSNSRSEMNVSTLELGDSALYLCASSLGDTVGDEQFFGPGTRLTVL.

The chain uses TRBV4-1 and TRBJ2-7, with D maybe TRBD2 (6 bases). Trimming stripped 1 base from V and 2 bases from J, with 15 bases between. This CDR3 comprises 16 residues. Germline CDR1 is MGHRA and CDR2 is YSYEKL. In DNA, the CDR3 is TGCGCCAGCAGCCAAGGGGGGGTTCAGCTGGCCTACGAGCAGTACTTC. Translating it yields CASSQGGVQLAYEQYF.

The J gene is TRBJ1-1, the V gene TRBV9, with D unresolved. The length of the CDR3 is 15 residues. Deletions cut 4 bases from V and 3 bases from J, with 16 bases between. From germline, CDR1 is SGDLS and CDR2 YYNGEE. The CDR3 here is CASSLTVRGDTEAFF. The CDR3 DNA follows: TGTGCCAGCAGCCTTACCGTTCGAGGCGACACTGAAGCTTTCTTT. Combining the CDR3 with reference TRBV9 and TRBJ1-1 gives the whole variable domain DSGVTQTPKHLITATGQRVTLRCSPRSGDLSVYWYQQSLDQGLQFLIQYYNGEERAKGNILERFSAQQFPDLHSELNLSSLELGDSALYFCASSLTVRGDTEAFFGQGTRLTVV.

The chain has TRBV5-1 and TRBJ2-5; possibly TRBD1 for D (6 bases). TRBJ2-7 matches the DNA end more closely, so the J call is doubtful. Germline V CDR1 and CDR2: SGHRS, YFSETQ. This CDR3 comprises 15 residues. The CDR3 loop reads CASSWGPGEVNEQYF. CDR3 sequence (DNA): TGCGCCAGCAGCTGGGGACCAGGGGAAGTCAACGAGCAGTACTTC.

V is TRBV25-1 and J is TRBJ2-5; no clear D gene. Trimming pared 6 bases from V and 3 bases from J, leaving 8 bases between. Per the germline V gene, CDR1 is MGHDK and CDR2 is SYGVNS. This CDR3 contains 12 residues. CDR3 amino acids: CASSLVEETQYF. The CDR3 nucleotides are TGTGCCAGCAGCTTAGTGGAAGAGACCCAGTACTTC.

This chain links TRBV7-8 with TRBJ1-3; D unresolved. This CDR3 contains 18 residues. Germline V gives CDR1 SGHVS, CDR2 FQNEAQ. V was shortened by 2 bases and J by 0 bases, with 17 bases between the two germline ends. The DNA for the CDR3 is TGTGCCAGCAGCTTAAAGCCCCGAGGACTGTTCTCTGGAAACACCATATATTTT. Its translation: CASSLKPRGLFSGNTIYF.

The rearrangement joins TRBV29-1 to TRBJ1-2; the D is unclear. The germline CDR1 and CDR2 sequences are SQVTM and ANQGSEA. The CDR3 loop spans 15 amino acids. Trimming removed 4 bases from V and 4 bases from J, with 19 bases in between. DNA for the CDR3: TGCAGCGTTGTTGTTGTTGGACGGGGAAGCTATGGCTACACCTTC. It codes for CSVVVVGRGSYGYTF.